This TCR beta chain was found in a study of shared clonotypes between healthy human individuals. Findings and caveats of the study: Clonotypes which were not shared had lower generation probabilities than clonotypes that all four donors shared.

In regard to this clone: Antigen: not known.

V was clipped by 3 bases and J by 6 bases, with 17 bases between them. This CDR3 is built from 16 residues. CDR1 is LNHDA and CDR2 is SQIVND in the germline V gene (reference sequence). This table comes from immunoSEQ multiplex PCR, and its TCRdb copy is limited to in-frame clones, with some not included. The data hold about 1.4 million clones, with around 97% observed a single time. Sequencing input: naive CD4+ T cells sorted from blood. Regarding subset: CD45RA+ positively selected. J is TRBJ2-2 and V is TRBV19, with D tentatively TRBD2 (5 bases). The receptor comes from a man younger than 40 in good health. CDR3 loop: CASSINPGFRAGELFF. The DNA for the CDR3 is TGTGCCAGTAGTATTAATCCGGGGTTTAGGGCCGGGGAGCTGTTTTTT.